One and the same sample provided the 17 T cell receptor beta chains below, sequenced in a study of shared clonotypes between healthy human individuals. Sequencing was performed with immunoSEQ multiplex PCR; in TCRdb, only in-frame clones are kept and a portion is missing. This table holds some 470,000 clones, 76% found once. Sample: PBMCs. The receptor source for this set is a woman aged 40 to 50 in good health. Some clones in this sample may be carry-over from other donors' samples.

The V gene is TRBV7-9, the J gene TRBJ2-3; 12 nucleotides agree with TRBD2. Germline CDR1 SEHNR, CDR2 FQNEAQ (reference sequence). V was pared by 2 bases and J by 0 bases, with 6 bases of the junction left unmatched. The CDR3 has 18 amino acids. CDR3 in amino acids: CASSLPGLAGPSTDTQYF. CDR3 coding DNA: TGTGCCAGCAGCTTACCGGGACTAGCGGGCCCTAGCACAGATACGCAGTATTTT.

The rearrangement links TRBV5-1 to TRBJ2-7; D gene ambiguous. CDR3 length: 15 amino acids. V was pared by 1 base and J by 0 bases, with 11 bases between. From germline, CDR1 is SGHRS and CDR2 YFSETQ. CDR3 nucleotides: TGCGCCAGCAGCTTGAGAGGCGTGAGCTCCTACGAGCAGTACTTC. Residues: CASSLRGVSSYEQYF.

This rearrangement joins TRBV9 to TRBJ2-7; D remains unclear. Trimming cost V 0 bases and J 7 bases, with 14 bases left between them. This CDR3 has 14 residues. Germline-derived CDR1 and CDR2 are SGDLS and YYNGEE. The CDR3 sequence is CASSVGSPRSEQYF. CDR3 DNA: TGTGCCAGCAGCGTAGGGTCCCCTAGGTCAGAGCAGTACTTC.

The J gene is TRBJ1-2, the V gene TRBV11-2; D not resolved. The CDR3 runs 14 residues. The germline gives CDR1 SGHAT, CDR2 FQNNGV. V lost 4 bases to trimming and J lost 3 bases, with 12 bases between them. The CDR3 nucleotides read TGTGCCAGCAGCTCCCTCCGGGCCGACTATGGCTACACCTTC. Protein: CASSSLRADYGYTF.

On this clone itself: No conserved phenylalanine or tryptophan is present at the end of the CDR3, so a read error is the likely explanation. In DNA, the CDR3 is TGTGCCAGCACCCGGGACAGCGCCACTGAAGCTTTCCTT. Residues: CASTRDSATEAFL. The chain is built from TRBV25-1 and TRBJ1-1, with TRBD1 identical over 7 bases. This CDR3 comprises 13 residues. Germline CDR1 reads MGHDK; CDR2 reads SYGVNS. J was trimmed by 4 bases and V by 7 bases; bases with no gene match: 6.

This rearrangement joins TRBV9 to TRBJ1-6; 10 nucleotides match TRBD1. The CDR3 extends over 16 amino acids. In germline, CDR1 is SGDLS, CDR2 YYNGEE. Trimming removed 3 bases from V and 10 bases from J; junction bases left unmatched: 10. Written as DNA, the CDR3 is TGTGCCAGCAGCGCCGGGACAGGGGCATTGGGCTCACCCCTCCACTTT. This translates into CASSAGTGALGSPLHF.

This clone showed up many times. CDR3 in DNA: TGTGCCAGCAGCCGAGGACAGGGAAAGGGCACCGGGGAGCTGTTTTTT. It specifies CASSRGQGKGTGELFF. The chain joins TRBV5-5 to TRBJ2-2, with 8 positions matching TRBD1. The CDR3 runs to 16 residues. Germline CDR1 is SGHKS and CDR2 is YYEKEE (reference sequence). V shed 4 bases, J shed 4 bases, and the junction held 9 bases outside the gene matches. The complete variable domain, with remaining parts taken from reference TRBV5-5 and TRBJ2-2, reads DAGVTQSPTHLIKTRGQQVTLRCSPISGHKSVSWYQQVLGQGPQFIFQYYEKEERGRGNFPDRFSARQFPNYSSELNVNALLLGDSALYLCASSRGQGKGTGELFFGEGSRLTVL.

The V call is TRBV28, the J call TRBJ1-5; D possibly corresponds to TRBD1 (6 bases). The V end was cut by 7 bases, the J end by 6 bases, with 22 bases between. The CDR3 extends over 16 amino acids. Germline V gene data show CDR1 as MDHEN and CDR2 as SYDVKM. The CDR3 is CASNGPHTGNSQPQHF. The CDR3 DNA is TGTGCCAGCAACGGCCCCCACACAGGGAATAGTCAGCCCCAGCATTTT. The complete variable domain, with remaining parts taken from reference TRBV28 and TRBJ1-5, reads DVKVTQSSRYLVKRTGEKVFLECVQDMDHENMFWYRQDPGLGLRLIYFSYDVKMKEKGDIPEGYSVSREKKERFSLILESASTNQTSMYLCASNGPHTGNSQPQHFGDGTRLSIL.

This clone has only one observation. The chain joins TRBV19 to TRBJ1-4; D not certain. Germline V gene lookup returns CDR1 LNHDA and CDR2 SQIVND (reference sequence). Trimming shortened V by 7 bases and J by 3 bases, and 12 bases separated the two germline ends. The CDR3 is made up of 14 amino acids. For the CDR3, the DNA is TGTGCCAGTAACCCTTCCTCGGCTAATGAAAAACTGTTTTTT. Protein sequence: CASNPSSANEKLFF.

Points on this clone: Because the CDR3 is missing its conserved closing phenylalanine or tryptophan, this is likely a read error. The J gene is TRBJ1-4, the V gene TRBV7-2; D might be TRBD1 (6 bases). The germline V gene has CDR1 SGHTA and CDR2 FQGNSA. The germline V and J ends were trimmed by 5 bases and 4 bases, with 11 bases remaining between them. The CDR3 has 14 residues. The CDR3 region is CASSPTGFNEKLFL. The CDR3 bases are TGTGCCAGCAGCCCAACAGGGTTTAATGAAAAACTGTTTCTT.

Points on this clone: This probably arose from a read error, given a far larger clone one base away. In the same sample, other DNA sequences code for this CDR3. The chain recombines TRBV7-7 with TRBJ2-7; possible D gene TRBD1, 6 bases. This CDR3 is 14 amino acids long. In germline, CDR1 is SSHAT, CDR2 FNYEAQ (reference sequence). Here the CDR3 DNA reads TGTGCTAGCAGCTCGGGGCAGGGGTCCTACGAGCAGTACTTC. Translating it yields CASSSGQGSYEQYF. The whole variable domain, remainder taken from reference TRBV7-7 and TRBJ2-7, is GAGVSQSPRYKVTKRGQDVTLRCDPISSHATLYWYQQALGQGPEFLTYFNYEAQPDKSGLPSDRFSAERPEGSISTLTIQRTEQRDSAMYRCASSSGQGSYEQYFGPGTRLTVT.

The J gene is TRBJ2-1, the V gene TRBV2; D not certain. V shed 4 bases and J shed 10 bases, with 11 bases lying between them. Per germline, CDR1 SNHLY and CDR2 FYNNEI. The CDR3 sequence is 12 residues long. Here the CDR3 DNA reads TGTGCCAGCAGTGGTAGCCGTTGGGAGCAGTTCTTC. It translates to CASSGSRWEQFF.

A word on this clone: One base separates it from a far larger clone, so it is likely a read error. The rearrangement links TRBV30 to TRBJ2-5; D perhaps matches TRBD1 (5 bases). The germline V gene has CDR1 GTSNPN and CDR2 SVGIG (reference sequence). This CDR3 comprises 14 residues. The DNA of the CDR3 is TGTGCCTGGAGCCGACAGATCTACCAAGGGACCCAGTACTTC. It translates to CAWSRQIYQGTQYF.

The rearrangement uses TRBV18 and TRBJ2-7; a weak D match, TRBD2 (5 bases). Trimming shortened V by 4 bases and J by 5 bases, and 12 bases separated the two germline ends. CDR1 and CDR2 from the germline V gene are KGHSH and LQKENI. CDR3 length: 13 amino acids. The CDR3 DNA reads as TGTGCCAGCTCACGGTCCCTGGAGGACGAGCAGTACTTC. Its protein product is CASSRSLEDEQYF. Variable domain in full (rest from reference TRBV18 and TRBJ2-7): NAGVMQNPRHLVRRRGQEARLRCSPMKGHSHVYWYRQLPEEGLKFMVYLQKENIIDESGMPKERFSAEFPKEGPSILRIQQVVRGDSAAYFCASSRSLEDEQYFGPGTRLTVT.

The chain carries TRBV2 and TRBJ1-4; D is unclear. V dropped 5 bases and J dropped 0 bases, with 7 bases sitting between them. The CDR3 contains 14 residues. Per the germline V gene, CDR1 is SNHLY and CDR2 is FYNNEI. The CDR3 here is CASSWWTTNEKLFF. In DNA form, the CDR3 reads TGTGCCAGCAGTTGGTGGACAACTAATGAAAAACTGTTTTTT.

This chain uses TRBV28 with TRBJ2-7; 10 nucleotides line up with TRBD2. The CDR3 spans 13 residues. The germline CDR1 and CDR2 sequences are MDHEN and SYDVKM. After removal of 6 bases from V and 5 bases from J, the junction contained 4 bases not matched to a gene. Here the CDR3 reads CASRLAGVNEQYF. The CDR3 region has the DNA TGTGCCAGCAGGCTAGCGGGAGTCAACGAGCAGTACTTC.

The genes are TRBV5-1 and TRBJ2-2, with 12 bases fitting TRBD1. Per the germline V gene, CDR1 is SGHRS and CDR2 is YFSETQ. The CDR3 has 16 amino acids. J lost 4 bases, V lost 4 bases, and 5 bases had no gene match. This CDR3 reads CASSPPGQGATGELFF. The CDR3 DNA reads as TGCGCCAGCAGCCCGCCGGGACAGGGGGCCACCGGGGAGCTGTTTTTT. Full variable domain (missing parts from reference TRBV5-1 and TRBJ2-2): KAGVTQTPRYLIKTRGQQVTLSCSPISGHRSVSWYQQTPGQGLQFLFEYFSETQRNKGNFPGRFSGRQFSNSRSEMNVSTLELGDSALYLCASSPPGQGATGELFFGEGSRLTVL.